Detailed here is one TCR beta chain. The antigen remains unidentified. The donor cohort consisted entirely of Caucasian adults residing in Nashville, Tennessee. The CDR3 spans 15 residues. Germline lookup yields CDR1 LNHDA and CDR2 SQIVND (reference sequence). With 7 bases clipped from V and 1 base from J, the junction kept 6 bases outside the gene matches. The source of the sample is a study of shared clonotypes between healthy human individuals. At a deep level, the assay was run. Generated by immunoSEQ multiplex PCR, the TCRdb table keeps only in-frame clones and is missing some. The sample yields 730,000 or so clones, roughly 78% seen once. General study results and limits: Generally, estimated richness proved larger in naive subsets than it did in memory subsets.

The sample was memory CD4+ T cells sorted from blood. As to subset: CD45RA-negative fraction. The clonotype comes from a woman aged 30 to 39 in good health. V usage is TRBV19 and J usage is TRBJ1-2, with 10 bases fitting TRBD1. This CDR3 reads CASNMGQGINYGYTF. CDR3 DNA: TGTGCCAGTAACATGGGACAGGGGATTAACTATGGCTACACCTTC.